These T cell receptor beta chains were read from a single sample in a study of memory CD4+ T cells and cytomegalovirus serostatus. Using immunoSEQ multiplex PCR, the repertoire was profiled, and TCRdb retains in-frame clones only, with some absent. Seen here are over 65,000 clones, about 80% observed once, and the top ten hold about 4.5%. The sequencing sample was made of memory CD4+ T cells from blood. The receptor source for this set is an adult in good health and CMV-seropositive. Each CDR3 is given with its conserved first and last residue. Each record gives: CDR3 protein, CDR3 DNA, V gene, clone size, J gene, D gene. A D gene is named only where the DNA matches it firmly. Clone size is given for some rows only: seen once, a few or many times, or a class if the clone is expanded.

CASSFVSTDTQYF TGTGCCAGCAGCTTCGTCAGCACAGATACGCAGTATTTT TRBV7-2 few TRBJ2-3 -
CASSQDLVGADPNEQFF TGTGCCAGCAGCCAAGATCTTGTGGGGGCGGATCCCAATGAGCAGTTCTTC TRBV4-2 - TRBJ2-1 -
CSVAGVPPGGYTF TGCAGCGTCGCCGGGGTTCCCCCAGGTGGCTACACCTTC TRBV29-1 few TRBJ1-2 -
CASSPFRGANEKLFF TGTGCCAGCTCACCTTTTCGGGGTGCTAATGAAAAACTGTTTTTT TRBV18 once TRBJ1-4 -
CASSFTGTADEKLFF TGCGCCAGCAGTTTTACCGGGACAGCTGATGAAAAACTGTTTTTT TRBV5-1 - TRBJ1-4 TRBD1
CASSQDVNQPQHF TGTGCCAGCAGCCAAGATGTCAATCAGCCCCAGCATTTT TRBV4-2 few TRBJ1-5 -
CSVGTGRTGANVLTF TGCAGCGTCGGGACAGGGAGAACGGGGGCCAACGTCCTGACTTTC TRBV29-1 - TRBJ2-6 TRBD1
CAIRQMRGQAEAFF TGTGCCATCCGTCAAATGAGGGGGCAAGCTGAAGCTTTCTTT TRBV10-3 - TRBJ1-1 TRBD1
CASRRGGGTEAFF TGTGCCAGCAGGCGGGGAGGGGGCACTGAAGCTTTCTTT TRBV27 once TRBJ1-1 -
CASSRDHNYEQYF TGTGCCAGCAGCCGGGACCACAACTACGAGCAGTACTTC TRBV7-9 - TRBJ2-7 -
CASSQQTSGAYAQYF TGTGCCAGCAGCCAGCAGACTAGCGGGGCTTACGCGCAGTACTTC TRBV14 - TRBJ2-7 TRBD2
CASSPGTSGGVQETQYF TGTGCCAGCAGCCCGGGGACTAGCGGGGGAGTACAAGAGACCCAGTACTTC TRBV5-4 - TRBJ2-5 TRBD2
CASSQGLGNYGYTF TGTGCCAGCAGCCAGGGTCTCGGGAACTATGGCTACACCTTC TRBV7-2 - TRBJ1-2 -
CARGIAGVSNEQFF TGTGCCAGGGGAATAGCGGGAGTCAGTAATGAGCAGTTCTTC TRBV30 - TRBJ2-1 TRBD2
CASSSGQGSWGLAATGELFF TGTGCCAGCAGCTCTGGACAGGGGAGTTGGGGACTAGCGGCCACCGGGGAGCTGTTTTTT TRBV7-3 - TRBJ2-2 TRBD2
CASSQTGNMNEAFF TGTGCCAGCAGTCAGACAGGGAATATGAATGAAGCTTTCTTT TRBV6-5 - TRBJ1-1 TRBD1
CASSQKAGSGAEAFF TGCGCCAGCAGCCAAAAGGCGGGGTCTGGGGCTGAAGCTTTCTTT TRBV5-1 - TRBJ1-1 -
CASSILLGESAFF TGTGCCAGCAGCATCCTTCTTGGGGAGTCCGCTTTCTTT TRBV5-6 - TRBJ1-1 -
CASSFRTSGGAGTQYF TGTGCCAGCAGTTTCCGGACTAGCGGGGGGGCCGGTACGCAGTATTTT TRBV27 - TRBJ2-3 TRBD2
CASSLASGGRTEAFF TGTGCCAGCAGCTTAGCGAGTGGGGGGAGGACTGAAGCTTTCTTT TRBV7-9 - TRBJ1-1 -
CSVRATDTQYF TGCAGTGTCCGGGCAACAGATACGCAGTATTTT TRBV20-1 - TRBJ2-3 -
CASSVEYEQYF TGTGCCAGCAGTGTTGAATACGAGCAGTACTTC TRBV2 - TRBJ2-7 -
CAISGTGGSGANVLTF TGTGCCATCAGTGGGACAGGGGGCTCTGGGGCCAACGTCCTGACTTTC TRBV10-3 - TRBJ2-6 TRBD1
CASSLGQMNEKLFF TGCGCCAGCAGCTTGGGGCAGATGAACGAAAAACTGTTTTTT TRBV5-1 - TRBJ1-4 -
CAWPGGPCESDTQYF TGTGCCTGGCCGGGGGGGCCATGTGAATCAGATACGCAGTATTTT TRBV30 - TRBJ2-3 TRBD2
CASSLGWSEAFF TGTGCCAGCAGCTTGGGGTGGAGTGAAGCTTTCTTT TRBV7-8 few TRBJ1-1 -
CASSPNPLAGGETQYF TGCGCCAGCAGCCCCAATCCTCTGGCGGGAGGAGAGACCCAGTACTTC TRBV4-1 - TRBJ2-5 TRBD2
CASSMLRAGGQETQYF TGTGCCAGTAGTATGCTTCGAGCGGGGGGTCAAGAGACCCAGTACTTC TRBV19 - TRBJ2-5 TRBD2
CASKERLGYTF TGTGCCAGTAAGGAAAGGCTGGGCTACACCTTC TRBV19 - TRBJ1-2 -
CASSVQGAAETQYF TGTGCCAGCAGTGTCCAGGGGGCTGCAGAGACCCAGTACTTC TRBV28 once TRBJ2-5 TRBD1
CASKGRPRHYEQYF TGTGCCAGCAAGGGTAGGCCAAGGCACTACGAGCAGTACTTC TRBV28 - TRBJ2-7 -
CASSPEIGTGYGYTF TGCGCCAGCAGCCCGGAGATTGGGACAGGCTATGGCTACACCTTC TRBV5-1 - TRBJ1-2 TRBD1
CASRYLRGRSSYEQYF TGTGCCAGCAGATACCTTAGGGGGAGGAGCTCCTACGAGCAGTACTTC TRBV11-2 - TRBJ2-7 -
CASSPGTTDYEQYF TGCGCCAGCAGCCCCGGGACAACTGACTACGAGCAGTACTTC TRBV5-1 - TRBJ2-7 -
CASSRLGGASGSGEQFF TGCGCCAGCAGCCGCTTGGGGGGGGCTAGCGGGAGCGGTGAGCAGTTCTTC TRBV5-1 - TRBJ2-1 TRBD2
CASSQGSWTGNQPQHF TGCGCCAGCAGCCAAGGATCATGGACAGGCAATCAGCCCCAGCATTTT TRBV4-1 - TRBJ1-5 -
CASTAGETQYF TGTGCCAGCACCGCGGGGGAGACCCAGTACTTC TRBV2 few TRBJ2-5 -
CASSLDQDREFF TGTGCCAGCAGCTTAGACCAGGACAGGGAGTTCTTC TRBV7-9 - TRBJ2-1 TRBD1
CASSSGVKGRAFF TGTGCCAGCAGTAGCGGGGTTAAGGGTCGGGCTTTCTTT TRBV27 - TRBJ1-1 -
CAIRDAGDNQPQHF TGTGCCATCAGGGACGCCGGGGACAATCAGCCCCAGCATTTT TRBV10-3 - TRBJ1-5 -
CASSNQRAGVTPDTQYF TGTGCCAGCAGCAACCAGAGGGCGGGAGTCACCCCAGATACGCAGTATTTT TRBV9 few TRBJ2-3 TRBD2
CASRDRDGYTF TGTGCCTCACGAGACAGGGACGGCTACACCTTC TRBV19 - TRBJ1-2 TRBD1
CASTTPETQYF TGTGCCAGCACTACCCCAGAGACCCAGTACTTC TRBV28 - TRBJ2-5 -
CASSLGMGSGDEQFF TGTGCCAGCAGCTTAGGGATGGGTAGCGGTGATGAGCAGTTCTTC TRBV7-2 - TRBJ2-1 -
CASSSPEGKHGELFF TGTGCCAGCAGCTCCCCTGAGGGGAAACACGGGGAGCTGTTTTTT TRBV11-2 once TRBJ2-2 -
CASSLGGVRETQYF TGTGCCAGCAGCTTAGGTGGGGTAAGAGAGACCCAGTACTTC TRBV7-2 - TRBJ2-5 -
CASSIRDRDTGELFF TGTGCCAGCAGCATCCGGGACAGGGACACCGGGGAGCTGTTTTTT TRBV28 - TRBJ2-2 TRBD1
CASSYEGSSYNSPLHF TGCGCCAGCAGTTACGAAGGGAGCTCCTATAATTCACCCCTCCACTTT TRBV5-1 - TRBJ1-6 -
CATSRDRGAWHEQYF TGTGCCACCAGCAGAGATCGGGGGGCCTGGCACGAGCAGTACTTC TRBV15 once TRBJ2-7 -
CASSMGQGSTEAFF TGTGCCAGCAGCATGGGACAGGGGTCCACTGAAGCTTTCTTT TRBV7-9 - TRBJ1-1 TRBD1